This T cell receptor (beta chain) is from a study of blood T cell repertoires in COVID-19. This clone was observed at least ten times. TCRdb keeps only in-frame clones here, not all; method: immunoSEQ multiplex PCR. The table shows approximately 240,000 clones, with about 83% occurring only once. Germline-derived CDR1 and CDR2 are GTSNPN and SVGIG (reference sequence). V shed 0 bases and J shed 7 bases, with 10 bases lying between them. The CDR3 is 13 amino acids. The TCR originated in a woman between 25 and 40 years old with COVID-19, enrolled during active disease. The sample consisted of peripheral blood. The chain recombines TRBV30 with TRBJ1-5; unclear D gene. CDR3 sequence: CAWSVREGQPQHF. CDR3 DNA: TGTGCCTGGAGTGTACGAGAGGGACAGCCCCAGCATTTT.